This entry describes one T cell receptor (beta chain). Its antigen remains unidentified. All trial patients relapsed after autologous stem cell transplantation. This specimen belongs to a study of PD-1 blockade in classical Hodgkin lymphoma. Turning to the study itself: Patients were administered nivolumab (3 mg/kg intravenously) every 2 weeks.

Clones were read by immunoSEQ multiplex PCR, and TCRdb kept only the in-frame ones, dropping some. The data contain 40,000 to 65,000 clones, over 70% of them singletons. Whole-study findings and limits: The study found complete responders had baseline diversity similar to newly diagnosed patients. Exclusion covered patients beginning nivolumab under 1 year post-ASCT. Before treatment, TCR diversity in newly diagnosed patients was reportedly lower than in healthy donors.

The length of the CDR3 is 11 residues. Trimming cost V 8 bases and J 0 bases, with 8 bases left between them. The germline CDR1 and CDR2 sequences are SQVTM and ANQGSEA. The receptor's source is a human donor with classical Hodgkin lymphoma. The V call is TRBV29-1, the J call TRBJ2-7; possibly TRBD1 for D (5 bases). The material was peripheral blood mononuclear cells (PBMCs), obtained at baseline. The CDR3 sequence: CSYRSSYEQYF. CDR3 in DNA: TGCAGCTACAGGAGCTCCTACGAGCAGTACTTC.